One sample yielded the 29 T cell receptor beta chains listed below, sequenced in a study of long-term antiretroviral therapy in people with HIV. An immunoSEQ assay, version v3.0, was performed at survey level. Assay used: immunoSEQ multiplex PCR; TCRdb lists only in-frame clones, some missing. The sample carries 23,000 or so clones, around 81% recorded once. The sample in question was unsorted PBMCs, obtained 0.1 years before starting antiretroviral therapy. The receptors here all came from a man in his forties with HIV.

The chain links TRBV2 to TRBJ1-2; the D gene is possibly TRBD1 (5 bases). Germline CDR1 reads SNHLY; CDR2 reads FYNNEI. This CDR3 region has 14 residues. V was trimmed by 1 base and J by 8 bases, leaving 14 bases between them. In DNA, the CDR3 is TGTGCCAGCAGTGAAGATTGGGGGGTCGAGGGCTACACCTTC. Amino acids: CASSEDWGVEGYTF.

This chain joins TRBV9 and TRBJ2-5; 9 bases map to TRBD2. V lost 0 bases, J lost 0 bases, and 3 bases stayed unmatched. Germline lookup yields CDR1 SGDLS and CDR2 YYNGEE. The CDR3 extends over 16 amino acids. The CDR3 DNA follows: TGTGCCAGCAGCGTAGGGAGCGGGGGGTACCAAGAGACCCAGTACTTC. This sequence encodes CASSVGSGGYQETQYF.

The V gene is TRBV28, the J gene TRBJ2-5; D perhaps matches TRBD2 (5 bases). V lost 4 bases to trimming and J lost 5 bases, with 11 bases between them. CDR3 length equals 13 residues. Looked up from germline, CDR1 is MDHEN and CDR2 is SYDVKM. CDR3 region: CASSSAGPETQYF. CDR3 nucleotides: TGTGCCAGCAGTTCGGCGGGTCCCGAGACCCAGTACTTC.

The V call is TRBV7-2, the J call TRBJ2-5, with 10 bases aligning to TRBD1. Germline-derived CDR1 and CDR2 are SGHTA and FQGNSA. CDR3 length: 14 amino acids. After removal of 5 bases from V and 5 bases from J, the junction contained 5 bases not matched to a gene. The CDR3 protein is CASSADRGLETQYF. The CDR3 region has the DNA TGTGCCAGCAGCGCAGACAGGGGGCTGGAGACCCAGTACTTC.

The chain employs TRBV6-6 and TRBJ2-1, with D possibly being TRBD2 (5 bases). Germline V CDR1 and CDR2: MNHNY, SVGAGI (reference sequence). The CDR3 sequence is 16 residues long. V was trimmed by 6 bases and J by 0 bases, leaving 15 bases between them. In nucleotides, the CDR3 is TGTGCCAGCAGGGGGAGTCAAGCGAGCTCCTACAATGAGCAGTTCTTC. Translating it yields CASRGSQASSYNEQFF.

V is TRBV6-1 and J is TRBJ2-7; a weak D match, TRBD2 (5 bases). The V gene's germline CDR1 is MNHNS and CDR2 SASEGT. Trimming left V 2 bases short and J 9 bases short, with 14 bases between. This CDR3 is 13 amino acids long. The CDR3 sequence is CASSEWRNGRQYF. The CDR3 DNA follows: TGTGCCAGCAGTGAATGGAGGAACGGAAGGCAGTACTTC.

In this sample, this clone turned up once. The CDR3 here is CASSWEGQTNYGYTF. CDR3 in DNA: TGTGCCAGCAGCTGGGAGGGGCAGACTAACTATGGCTACACCTTC. This sequence joins TRBV7-2 and TRBJ1-2; TRBD1 might be the D (5 bases). CDR3 size: 15 residues. CDR1 and CDR2 (germline): SGHTA, FQGNSA. Trimming removed 4 bases from V and 0 bases from J, with 12 bases in between.

This clone was seen more than once but under ten times. V gene TRBV19 combines with J gene TRBJ2-3, with TRBD2 as a possible D gene (5 bases). With 7 bases removed from V and 7 bases from J, the gap between germline ends came to 12 bases. The germline gives CDR1 LNHDA, CDR2 SQIVND (reference sequence). The CDR3 consists of 12 residues. The CDR3 loop is CASKGSEYTQYF. The CDR3 DNA reads TGTGCCAGTAAGGGTAGCGAGTATACGCAGTATTTT.

The chain combines TRBV5-1 with TRBJ2-6; TRBD1 is a possible D gene (5 bases). The CDR3 runs to 16 residues. Germline V gene data show CDR1 as SGHRS and CDR2 as YFSETQ. Deletions cut 3 bases from V and 4 bases from J, with 14 bases between. The CDR3 DNA follows: TGCGCCAGCAGCTGGGGCCCGTCGACCGGGGCCAACGTCCTGACTTTC. It yields the protein CASSWGPSTGANVLTF.

In its sample, this clone was seen a few times. J is TRBJ2-7 and V is TRBV5-4; 9 nucleotides match TRBD1. CDR1 and CDR2 (germline): SGHNT, YYREEE (reference sequence). J was trimmed by 3 bases and V by 2 bases; bases with no gene match: 6. The CDR3 is made up of 15 amino acids. CDR3 sequence reads: CASSFPGQGFYEQYF. Written as DNA, the CDR3 is TGTGCCAGCAGCTTTCCGGGACAGGGCTTCTACGAGCAGTACTTC.

This clone was detected a few times. This rearrangement joins TRBV5-1 to TRBJ2-2, with 7 bases fitting TRBD1. This CDR3 comprises 14 residues. J was trimmed by 6 bases and V by 4 bases; bases with no gene match: 6. In germline, CDR1 is SGHRS, CDR2 YFSETQ. The CDR3 bases are TGCGCCAGCAGCCTAGGACAGGTTTCCGGGGAGCTGTTTTTT. Protein sequence: CASSLGQVSGELFF.

The gene calls are TRBV4-2 and TRBJ2-6; 8 bases line up with TRBD2. The germline CDR1 and CDR2 sequences are LGHNA and YNFKEQ. The CDR3 is 18 amino acids. Germline trimming cut 1 base from V and 2 bases from J; bases unmatched to any gene: 7. Here the CDR3 reads CASSQGPAGGTGANVLTF. As DNA, the CDR3 is TGTGCCAGCAGCCAAGGCCCGGCGGGGGGAACTGGGGCCAACGTCCTGACTTTC.

In its sample, this clone was seen a few times. The V and J genes are TRBV5-5 and TRBJ2-2; TRBD1 is a possible D gene (6 bases). V lost 4 bases, J lost 3 bases, and 13 bases lay in between. This CDR3 has 15 residues. Looked up from germline, CDR1 is SGHKS and CDR2 is YYEKEE (reference sequence). CDR3 DNA sequence: TGTGCCAGCAGCACCGGACACAGGGACACCGGGGAGCTGTTTTTT. Protein product: CASSTGHRDTGELFF.

The chain joins TRBV9 to TRBJ2-5; D is unclear. Germline loops: CDR1 SGDLS, CDR2 YYNGEE. V was cut by 0 bases and J by 4 bases, with 7 bases left in between. The CDR3 is 13 amino acids. CDR3 coding DNA: TGTGCCAGCAGCGTAGGATTAGTAGAGACCCAGTACTTC. It encodes CASSVGLVETQYF.

V gene TRBV25-1 combines with J gene TRBJ2-7; D might be TRBD1 (6 bases). The germline gives CDR1 MGHDK, CDR2 SYGVNS. This CDR3 is 13 amino acids long. The germline V and J ends were trimmed by 7 bases and 5 bases, with 15 bases remaining between them. CDR3 in DNA: TGTGCCAGCAAGAGGGACAACACGGACGAGCAGTACTTC. This gives the protein CASKRDNTDEQYF.

This clone showed up just once. The chain recombines TRBV6-6 with TRBJ1-2; D not certain. Germline V gene sequence: CDR1 MNHNY, CDR2 SVGAGI (reference sequence). CDR3 length equals 13 residues. V was trimmed by 10 bases and J by 7 bases, leaving 19 bases between them. The CDR3 coding sequence is TGTGCCACCCTCCCATCGGGGAACGGTGGCTACACCTTC. Encoded protein: CATLPSGNGGYTF.

This chain links TRBV5-1 with TRBJ1-5, with 10 bases identical to TRBD1. Germline assignment: CDR1 SGHRS and CDR2 YFSETQ. This CDR3 is built from 15 residues. V lost 5 bases, J lost 3 bases, and 5 bases stayed unmatched. CDR3 DNA sequence: TGCGCCAGCAGGGCCGGGACAGGGGCCAATCAGCCCCAGCATTTT. It is translated as CASRAGTGANQPQHF.

J is TRBJ2-1 and V is TRBV19, with TRBD2 matching over 7 bases. V was clipped by 1 base and J by 6 bases; unmatched bases: 9. CDR3 length equals 16 residues. In germline, CDR1 is LNHDA, CDR2 SQIVND (reference sequence). CDR3 DNA sequence: TGTGCCAGTAGTATAGGGTCTAGCGGCCTACTCAATGAGCAGTTCTTC. Translation: CASSIGSSGLLNEQFF. Variable domain in full (rest from reference TRBV19 and TRBJ2-1): DGGITQSPKYLFRKEGQNVTLSCEQNLNHDAMYWYRQDPGQGLRLIYYSQIVNDFQKGDIAEGYSVSREKKESFPLTVTSAQKNPTAFYLCASSIGSSGLLNEQFFGPGTRLTVL.

This clone was seen a single time. The chain's CDR3 is CASRADTGGRDEQYF. The CDR3 DNA reads TGTGCCAGCAGGGCTGACACAGGGGGGAGGGACGAGCAGTACTTC. The V gene is TRBV7-8, the J gene TRBJ2-7; D is possibly TRBD1 (8 bases). Trimming left V 6 bases short and J 5 bases short, with 20 bases between. The germline V gene encodes CDR1 SGHVS and CDR2 FQNEAQ. This CDR3 is built from 15 residues.

J is TRBJ2-7 and V is TRBV27, with TRBD2 as a possible D gene (6 bases). The CDR3 extends over 14 amino acids. CDR1 MNHEY and CDR2 SMNVEV come from the germline V gene (reference sequence). V dropped 4 bases and J dropped 5 bases, with 15 bases sitting between them. CDR3 loop: CASSWRLAPDEQYF. The CDR3 DNA follows: TGTGCCAGCAGTTGGAGGCTAGCGCCTGACGAGCAGTACTTC.

The V gene is TRBV7-2, the J gene TRBJ2-2, with 11 bases that match TRBD2. This CDR3 contains 16 residues. V lost 3 bases, J lost 3 bases, and 3 bases stayed unmatched. Germline values: CDR1 SGHTA, CDR2 FQGNSA. The CDR3 sequence: CASSLASGRYTGELFF. Written as DNA, the CDR3 is TGTGCCAGCAGCTTGGCTAGCGGGAGGTACACCGGGGAGCTGTTTTTT.

The chain uses TRBV7-9 and TRBJ2-2; 8 nucleotides match TRBD1. Trimming removed 5 bases from V and 5 bases from J; junction bases left unmatched: 10. CDR1 and CDR2 (germline): SEHNR, FQNEAQ (reference sequence). This CDR3 has 16 residues. This chain's CDR3 is CASSTQRTGRTGELFF. DNA for the CDR3: TGTGCCAGCAGCACACAACGGACAGGGCGGACCGGGGAGCTGTTTTTT.

This chain joins TRBV10-2 and TRBJ2-1; D is ambiguous. CDR1 is WSHSY, CDR2 SAAADI, per germline. This CDR3 is 13 amino acids long. The germline V and J ends were trimmed by 2 bases and 7 bases, with 9 bases remaining between them. CDR3 residues: CASSEMWWNEQFF. As DNA, the CDR3 is TGCGCCAGCAGTGAGATGTGGTGGAATGAGCAGTTCTTC.

The chain has TRBV19 and TRBJ1-3; no clear D gene. Trimming removed 7 bases from V and 4 bases from J, with 11 bases in between. Germline V CDR1 and CDR2: LNHDA, SQIVND (reference sequence). The CDR3 has 13 residues. The CDR3 DNA reads TGTGCCAGTACCCCCAGGAGCGGAAACACCATATATTTT. This encodes CASTPRSGNTIYF. Using reference TRBV19 and TRBJ1-3 for the parts outside the CDR3, the full variable domain is DGGITQSPKYLFRKEGQNVTLSCEQNLNHDAMYWYRQDPGQGLRLIYYSQIVNDFQKGDIAEGYSVSREKKESFPLTVTSAQKNPTAFYLCASTPRSGNTIYFGEGSWLTVV.

The table lists this clone with a count of one. The rearrangement joins TRBV6-5 to TRBJ2-3, with 7 bases aligning to TRBD1. There are 15 residues in the CDR3. The ends lost 1 base at V and 0 bases at J; junction bases unmatched: 1. In germline, CDR1 is MNHEY, CDR2 SVGAGI. The CDR3 region is CASSYWTGSTDTQYF. Written as DNA, the CDR3 is TGTGCCAGCAGTTACTGGACAGGAAGCACAGATACGCAGTATTTT.

The chain joins TRBV6-5 to TRBJ2-1; 7 positions match TRBD1. This CDR3 has 15 residues. The germline gives CDR1 MNHEY, CDR2 SVGAGI. Trimming took 2 bases from V and 2 from J; bases not matched to a gene: 3. For the CDR3, the DNA is TGTGCCAGCAGTTACAGGGGGCTCCCCTACAATGAGCAGTTCTTC. This sequence encodes CASSYRGLPYNEQFF.

The V and J genes are TRBV30 and TRBJ1-2; 8 bases fit TRBD1. V shed 6 bases, J shed 8 bases, and the junction held 14 bases outside the gene matches. CDR1 is GTSNPN, CDR2 SVGIG, per germline (reference sequence). The CDR3 length is 14 residues. CDR3 sequence reads: CACSGGDRPWGYTF. The CDR3 DNA follows: TGTGCCTGCTCCGGGGGGGACAGGCCTTGGGGCTACACCTTC.

The V and J genes are TRBV30 and TRBJ2-7; the D call may be TRBD1 or TRBD2 (5 bases each). Trimming shortened V by 2 bases and J by 5 bases, and 19 bases separated the two germline ends. CDR1 GTSNPN and CDR2 SVGIG come from the germline V gene (reference sequence). CDR3 length equals 15 residues. The CDR3: CAWSSSTAVWDEQYF. The CDR3 coding sequence is TGTGCCTGGAGTTCTTCGACAGCGGTATGGGACGAGCAGTACTTC.

V gene TRBV5-6 combines with J gene TRBJ2-7; no clear D gene. In germline, CDR1 is SGHDT, CDR2 YYEEEE. V was clipped by 4 bases and J by 0 bases, with 8 bases between them. There are 13 residues in the CDR3. The CDR3 coding sequence is TGTGCCAGCAGCCGGACGGACTCCTACGAGCAGTACTTC. Protein: CASSRTDSYEQYF.